This TCR beta chain was captured by sequencing in a study of CD8 T cells in ankylosing spondylitis. Findings and limits, study-wide: Clones linked to disease were reported to show significant enrichment in matched ankylosing spondylitis synovial fluid.

Quantitative molecular-barcoded 5'-RACE generated the TCR beta libraries. From the 5' RACE reads, TCRdb called clonotypes with MiXCR, one entry per CDR3 protein. The sample has 200,000 to 250,000 distinct CDR3 sequences; roughly 10% are singletons. This clonotype was picked up many times. Its antigen is as yet unknown. The receptor was derived from a male donor with ankylosing spondylitis or in good health (not recorded which). Sequenced: blood, either unsorted or a sorted T cell fraction (not recorded which).

The CDR3 here is CASRVQGDSNQPQHF. CDR3 sequence (DNA): TGTGCCAGCAGGGTTCAGGGAGATAGCAATCAGCCCCAGCATTTT. This chain uses TRBV6-1 with TRBJ1-5, with D maybe TRBD1 (5 bases). The CDR3 sequence is 15 residues long. V was trimmed by 6 bases and J by 0 bases, leaving 12 bases between them. In germline, CDR1 is MNHNS, CDR2 SASEGT.